This section outlines one TCR beta chain sequence together with its context. Sequenced by immunoSEQ multiplex PCR; TCRdb stores in-frame clones only, minus some. The sample records tens of thousands of clones, 93% being singletons. This specimen belongs to a study of technical replicates of blood from a handful of donors. CDR1 is MNHNS and CDR2 is SASEGT in the germline V gene. V was pared by 8 bases and J by 6 bases, with 7 bases of the junction left unmatched. CDR3 size: 13 residues. Sequencing used T cells isolated from PBMCs. The chain uses TRBV6-1 and TRBJ1-1; 9 bases fit TRBD1. The sequence derives from a human donor in good health. CDR3 amino acids: CASGPGQGSEAFF. The CDR3 DNA is TGTGCCAGCGGGCCGGGACAGGGTTCTGAAGCTTTCTTT.